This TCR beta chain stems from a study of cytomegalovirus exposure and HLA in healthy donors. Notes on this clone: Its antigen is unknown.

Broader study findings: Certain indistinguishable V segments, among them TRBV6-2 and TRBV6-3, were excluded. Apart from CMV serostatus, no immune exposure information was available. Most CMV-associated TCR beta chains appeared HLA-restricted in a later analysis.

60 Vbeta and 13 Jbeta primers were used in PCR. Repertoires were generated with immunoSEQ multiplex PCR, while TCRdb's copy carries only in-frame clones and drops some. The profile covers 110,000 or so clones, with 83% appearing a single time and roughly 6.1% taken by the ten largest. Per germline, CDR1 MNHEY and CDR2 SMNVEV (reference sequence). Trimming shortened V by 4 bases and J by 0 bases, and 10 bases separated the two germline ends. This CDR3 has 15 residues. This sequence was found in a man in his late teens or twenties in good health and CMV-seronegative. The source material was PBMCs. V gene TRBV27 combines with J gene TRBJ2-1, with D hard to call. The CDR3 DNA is TGTGCCAGCAGTTCCGCGGCTGGCTCCTACAATGAGCAGTTCTTC. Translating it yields CASSSAAGSYNEQFF.